Following are 2 T cell receptor beta chains from one sample sequenced in a study of cytomegalovirus exposure and HLA in healthy donors. In the PCR, 60 Vbeta and 13 Jbeta primers were used. Sequencing used immunoSEQ multiplex PCR; TCRdb keeps in-frame clones, though not all of them. The table shows 65,000 to 95,000 clones, with just under 80% occurring only once. Sequenced: PBMCs. The receptors originated from a male donor in good health and CMV-seropositive.

V gene TRBV4-3 combines with J gene TRBJ2-3; TRBD2 aligns across 14 bases. The trim removed 4 bases at V and 0 bases at J, leaving 9 bases unmatched. There are 19 residues in the CDR3. Germline V CDR1 and CDR2: LGHNA, YSLEER. This CDR3 is CASSRGLAGGQSSTDTQYF. In DNA, the CDR3 is TGCGCCAGCAGCCGTGGACTAGCGGGAGGCCAATCTAGCACAGATACGCAGTATTTT.

This clone came up a few times. V usage is TRBV6-4 and J usage is TRBJ2-3, with D unresolved. The CDR3 extends over 13 amino acids. The germline gives CDR1 MRHNA, CDR2 SNTAGT. Trimming cost V 2 bases and J 5 bases, with 8 bases left between them. The DNA for the CDR3 is TGTGCCAGCAGTGACCAACCACAAGATACGCAGTATTTT. Translated: CASSDQPQDTQYF.